These 9 T cell receptor beta chains were sequenced from one sample in a study of T cell changes during pregnancy in multiple sclerosis. The protocol was immunoSEQ multiplex PCR, while the TCRdb copy is restricted to in-frame clones and leaves out a portion. The sample lists over 70,000 clones, more than 85% seen once, with under 2% in the top ten. This sample comprised peripheral blood, obtained in the first trimester of pregnancy. These receptors all come from a female donor in good health, enrolled as a control in a pregnancy study.

The chain has TRBV6-6 and TRBJ2-3, with TRBD2 identical over 7 bases. Trimming at V came to 3 bases and at J to 4 bases, leaving 10 bases not matched to a gene. CDR3 length equals 16 residues. Germline V gene sequence: CDR1 MNHNY, CDR2 SVGAGI (reference sequence). The CDR3 DNA follows: TGTGCCAGCAGTTATACGCCGGGGAGGGAAGCAGATACGCAGTATTTT. This codes for CASSYTPGREADTQYF.

The CDR3 DNA is TGTGCCAGTAGTACCTCTAGCGGAAACTACAATGAGCAGTTCTTC. Residues: CASSTSSGNYNEQFF. The chain recombines TRBV19 with TRBJ2-1; 7 nucleotides line up with TRBD2. The CDR3 runs to 15 residues. The V segment lost 4 bases and the J segment 3 bases; nucleotides outside the gene matches: 6. Germline-derived CDR1 and CDR2 are LNHDA and SQIVND (reference sequence).

This rearrangement joins TRBV5-1 to TRBJ1-4, with TRBD1 identical over 10 bases. The CDR3 has 15 amino acids. Per the germline V gene, CDR1 is SGHRS and CDR2 is YFSETQ. V gave up 4 bases and J gave up 11 bases; unmatched junction bases: 11. The CDR3 DNA follows: TGCGCCAGCAGCCCCCCGGGACAGGGGTTTCGGAAACTGTTTTTT. Its protein product is CASSPPGQGFRKLFF. The full variable domain, with the rest looked up from reference TRBV5-1 and TRBJ1-4, is KAGVTQTPRYLIKTRGQQVTLSCSPISGHRSVSWYQQTPGQGLQFLFEYFSETQRNKGNFPGRFSGRQFSNSRSEMNVSTLELGDSALYLCASSPPGQGFRKLFFGSGTQLSVL.

This clone was found a few times. V and J are TRBV11-2 and TRBJ1-1, with 9 nucleotides matching TRBD1. Looked up from germline, CDR1 is SGHAT and CDR2 is FQNNGV. This CDR3 has 14 residues. Trimming at V came to 5 bases and at J to 4 bases, leaving 5 bases not matched to a gene. The CDR3 coding sequence is TGTGCCAGCAGCAATACAGGGGGCGGCACTGAAGCTTTCTTT. It codes for CASSNTGGGTEAFF.

V is TRBV5-4 and J is TRBJ2-7; 10 nucleotides align to TRBD2. CDR1 is SGHNT, CDR2 YYREEE, per germline (reference sequence). This CDR3 has 15 amino acids. Trimming at V came to 3 bases and at J to 2 bases, leaving 5 bases not matched to a gene. CDR3 sequence reads: CASSWGTSVAYEQYF. In DNA, the CDR3 is TGTGCCAGCAGCTGGGGGACTAGCGTAGCCTACGAGCAGTACTTC.

This rearrangement joins TRBV7-2 to TRBJ2-7; D is perhaps TRBD2 (6 bases). V gave up 5 bases and J gave up 2 bases, with 19 bases separating them. There are 16 residues in the CDR3. The germline gives CDR1 SGHTA, CDR2 FQGNSA. DNA for the CDR3: TGTGCCAGCAGCACCCGCGGGGTGGGAGGCGCCTACGAGCAGTACTTC. Amino acid sequence: CASSTRGVGGAYEQYF.

The chain employs TRBV6-1 and TRBJ2-7, with D perhaps matching TRBD1 (6 bases). Germline values: CDR1 MNHNS, CDR2 SASEGT. Trimming cost V 6 bases and J 4 bases, with 13 bases left between them. CDR3 length: 13 amino acids. CDR3 amino acids: CASRWTVQYEQYF. The CDR3 nucleotides read TGTGCCAGCAGGTGGACAGTACAATACGAGCAGTACTTC.

The V call is TRBV11-2, the J call TRBJ2-2, with a possible D match to TRBD2 (5 bases). The germline gives CDR1 SGHAT, CDR2 FQNNGV. V was pared by 5 bases and J by 6 bases, with 16 bases between. The CDR3 spans 15 residues. The CDR3 loop is CASSVAYRTSGELFF. CDR3 DNA: TGTGCCAGCAGCGTCGCCTATAGGACTTCCGGGGAGCTGTTTTTT.

V gene TRBV6-1 combines with J gene TRBJ2-3; tentative D call: TRBD2 (6 bases). Trimming took off 7 bases at V and 0 bases at J, with 14 bases between the two ends. The CDR3 is 15 residues long. CDR1 and CDR2 from the germline V gene are MNHNS and SASEGT. CDR3 sequence: CASKRGATSTDTQYF. Here the CDR3 DNA reads TGTGCCAGCAAGCGCGGGGCGACTAGCACAGATACGCAGTATTTT.